Sequencing of this TCR beta chain was carried out in a study of HIV-infected children after antiretroviral therapy interruption. This CDR3 has 15 amino acids. CDR1 ENHRY and CDR2 SYGVKD come from the germline V gene. The TCR library was built from RNA with a 3' RACE protocol and unique molecular identifiers. TCRdb used MiXCR to reprocess the 3' RACE reads, holding one entry per CDR3 protein. The sample carries approximately 95,000 distinct CDR3 sequences, about 6.3% recorded once. Many counts were recorded for this clonotype. The junction does not match germline at one end; this may be a read error. The treatment denotes: PENTA 11 planned treatment interruption arm or continuous ART arm.

The TCR sequence derives from a pool of human donors with HIV. The sequenced sample was CD45RA+ CD4+ T cells from PBMCs, pooled from several time points, obtained from a donor given antiretroviral therapy, either interrupted or continuous. Noted subset: naive CD4+ CD45RA+ CD45RO- T cells. V is TRBV10-3 and J is TRBJ1-5, with 7 positions matching TRBD1. This CDR3 reads CATSLVGQFNQPQHF. The CDR3 nucleotides read TGTGCCACCAGTTTGGTGGGACAGTTCAATCAGCCCCAGCATTTT.